The 5 T cell receptor beta chains given below trace back to one sample, sequenced in a study of CD8+CD57+ T cells in acquired aplastic anemia. The template for TCR beta VDJ and CDR3 sequence profiling was genomic DNA. TCRdb called the reads again in MiXCR, with one record for every CDR3 protein. The profile covers around 430,000 distinct CDR3 sequences, with approximately 32% appearing a single time and roughly 0.8% taken by the ten largest. CD8+CD57+ cell expansion had been shown by flow cytometry in patients chosen for sequencing. Sequenced: sorted CD4+, CD8+, or CD8+CD57+ T cells (not recorded which) from PBMCs. The receptor set was obtained from a human donor with aplastic anemia.

This clonotype was seen more than once but under ten times. This chain connects TRBV25-1 to TRBJ1-1, with 8 positions matching TRBD1. The CDR3 has 16 amino acids. V trimming: 2 bases; J trimming: 2 bases; junction bases outside the gene matches: 7. Germline CDR1 and CDR2: MGHDK and SYGVNS. The CDR3 DNA reads TGTGCCAGCAGTGAAACCAAGACAGGGGAAAACACTGAAGCTTTCTTT. It yields the protein CASSETKTGENTEAFF.

This clonotype was counted many times. The chain employs TRBV2 and TRBJ2-7; TRBD2 agrees at 12 bases. The CDR3 length is 14 residues. In germline, CDR1 is SNHLY, CDR2 FYNNEI. The V gene end was trimmed by 8 bases and the J gene end by 4 bases; junction bases not matched to a gene: 6. CDR3 DNA: TGTGCCAGCGGGCTAGCGGGAGGGAGGTACGAGCAGTACTTC. This encodes CASGLAGGRYEQYF. Full variable domain (remainder filled in from reference TRBV2 and TRBJ2-7): EPEVTQTPSHQVTQMGQEVILRCVPISNHLYFYWYRQILGQKVEFLVSFYNNEISEKSEIFDDQFSVERPDGSNFTLKIRSTKLEDSAMYFCASGLAGGRYEQYFGPGTRLTVT.

This clonotype was seen only a few times. The CDR3 spells CAWSWGAGGYTF. The CDR3 coding sequence is TGTGCCTGGAGTTGGGGGGCCGGCGGCTACACCTTC. The chain links TRBV30 to TRBJ1-2, with D possibly matching TRBD1 (6 bases). In germline, CDR1 is GTSNPN, CDR2 SVGIG (reference sequence). Deletions cut 2 bases from V and 8 bases from J, with 12 bases between. The CDR3 contains 12 residues.

This clonotype was detected only a few times. This chain uses TRBV18 with TRBJ2-7, with a weak D call TRBD2 (6 bases). CDR1 is KGHSH and CDR2 is LQKENI in the germline V gene. The CDR3 is made up of 14 amino acids. V was clipped by 0 bases and J by 5 bases, with 11 bases between them. The CDR3 DNA sequence: TGTGCCAGCTCACCACCGGGTGGCGGGGACGAGCAGTACTTC. Its translation: CASSPPGGGDEQYF. Full variable domain (missing parts from reference TRBV18 and TRBJ2-7): NAGVMQNPRHLVRRRGQEARLRCSPMKGHSHVYWYRQLPEEGLKFMVYLQKENIIDESGMPKERFSAEFPKEGPSILRIQQVVRGDSAAYFCASSPPGGGDEQYFGPGTRLTVT.

The J gene is TRBJ1-5, the V gene TRBV15, with D unresolved. The CDR3 covers 14 residues. The V gene lost 10 bases and the J gene lost 0 bases, with 13 bases spanning the gap. Germline values: CDR1 LNHNV, CDR2 YYDKDF (reference sequence). CDR3 DNA sequence: TGTGCCAAGAATATCCCCAATAGCAATCAGCCCCAGCATTTT. It specifies CAKNIPNSNQPQHF.